The sequence of this TCR beta chain was determined in a study of T-cell memory formation after mild COVID-19 (dated by TCRdb to 2020 to 2022). Study-wide context: TCR sequence clusters from the two donors were found to be largely donor specific. Two young, previously healthy adult volunteers, one female and one male, were included in the cohort. T-cell clones expanding and contracting after mild COVID-19 in a couple of donors were tracked by longitudinal TCRalpha and TCRbeta repertoire sequencing. The study at large found these results: Contracting CD4+ clones turned up mainly in the CM and EM memory subsets, whereas EMRA was where CD8+ clones were enriched. SARS-CoV-2 specificity of the second-wave clones peaking on day 37 was not confirmed. Clones contracting from day 15 to 85 had balanced CD4/CD8 phenotypes, while a second wave expanding from day 15 to 37 was biased towards CD4+. Some responding clones were detected in pre-infection memory, which suggested that pre-existing cross-reactive memory T cells had joined the SARS-CoV-2 response. The study covered only a couple of mild cases, and larger cohorts including severe cases with pre-infection samples were considered necessary.

Ficoll-Paque density gradient centrifugation was used to isolate PBMCs. CDR1 and CDR2 (SSHAT, FNYEAQ) derive from the germline V gene (reference sequence). From cysteine to phenylalanine, the CDR3 is 15 amino acids long. Only the CDR3 region is kept as DNA, spanning 45 bases read in frame from base 1. Instrument on record: Illumina NovaSeq 6000. TCRalpha and TCRbeta cDNA libraries were built by 5'RACE with constant-segment primers, adding sample barcodes and unique molecular identifiers. Trizol reagent was used to extract RNA from every sample. The libraries were amplified in two PCR steps, and the second step added a second sample barcode and Illumina TruSeq adapters. Sequencing of the libraries was done on an Illumina NovaSeq, producing 2 x 150 bp paired-end reads. The source study handled its data this way. Reads were demultiplexed and collapsed into UMI-guided consensus sequences with migec v1.2.7. Using mixcr v2.1.11, the UMI consensuses were aligned to TRA and TRB V and J templates and assembled into clonotypes. A clonotype was counted as expanded or contracted only when both edgeR and NoisET called the clonotype significant, with the noise models trained on biological replicates. For edgeR calls, the cutoffs were a false discovery rate-adjusted p below 0.01 and a log2 fold-change threshold of 1. As an exploratory analysis of dynamics, max-normalized trajectories of the 1000 most abundant clonotypes were examined with PCA combined with hierarchical clustering. Each responding clone was given a CD4 or CD8 phenotype based on the CD4+ and CD8+ repertoires, which had been sequenced separately. Through fastp at Q25 and MiXCR, TCRdb rebuilt clones from the public reads, retaining in-frame beta chains. Identical CDR3 protein sequences are pooled into one entry, listed with their most common genes and DNA. In this record, the V and J calls reflect TCRdb's handling and not the investigators' own analysis. The sample table records roughly 600,000 distinct CDR3 sequences; roughly 18% of these occur just once. 12% of the sample is taken by the ten largest.

This clonotype was detected ten times or more. Its antigen is unknown. One end of the junction varies from germline; a read error may be responsible. The chain is assembled from TRBV7-7 and TRBJ2-1; possibly the D gene is TRBD1, per 5 matching bases. This clonotype originated in an adult woman who had mild COVID-19 (a few samples of this study predate the infection). The sample titles of this study are shuffled in the database, so cell type and time point are left out; the donor was told from shared clones. Material for sequencing was PBMCs or a T cell subset sorted from them (not recorded which). Read as DNA, the sequence is TGTGCTAGCAGCTTAGGGCAGGGAAAAGTGTATGAGCAGTTCTTC. It encodes CASSLGQGKVYEQFF.